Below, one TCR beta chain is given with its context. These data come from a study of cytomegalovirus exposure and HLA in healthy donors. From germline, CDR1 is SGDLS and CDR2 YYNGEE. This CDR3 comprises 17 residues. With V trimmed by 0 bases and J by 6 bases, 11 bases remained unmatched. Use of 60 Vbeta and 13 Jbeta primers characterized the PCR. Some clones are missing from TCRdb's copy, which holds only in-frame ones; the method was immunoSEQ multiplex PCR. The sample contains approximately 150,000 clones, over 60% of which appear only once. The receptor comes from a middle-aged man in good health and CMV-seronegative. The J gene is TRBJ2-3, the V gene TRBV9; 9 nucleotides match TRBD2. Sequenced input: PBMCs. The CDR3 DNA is TGTGCCAGCAGCGTAGGGGGTAGCGGGGGCTGGGGGGATACGCAGTATTTT. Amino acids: CASSVGGSGGWGDTQYF.